These 11 T cell receptor beta chains came from one sample sequenced in a study of shared clonotypes between healthy human individuals. The assay was immunoSEQ multiplex PCR, and TCRdb's table has in-frame clones only and misses some. Of under 1,900,000 clones in the sample, approximately 98.5% were seen once. Input material: naive CD4+ T cells sorted from blood. Described subset: CD45RA+ positively selected. The receptors were sampled from a man aged 25 to 40 in good health.

This clone was counted once. The rearrangement links TRBV25-1 to TRBJ2-3, with TRBD2 matching over 15 bases. The ends lost 4 bases at V and 6 bases at J; junction bases unmatched: 5. The CDR3 has 16 amino acids. CDR1 MGHDK and CDR2 SYGVNS come from the germline V gene. Here the CDR3 reads CASSGTSGRASDTQYF. As DNA, the CDR3 is TGTGCCAGCAGTGGGACTAGCGGGAGGGCCTCCGATACGCAGTATTTT.

This rearrangement joins TRBV7-8 to TRBJ1-4; tentatively, D is TRBD1 (5 bases). The CDR3 loop spans 14 amino acids. V was trimmed by 1 base and J by 8 bases, leaving 11 bases between them. Germline loops: CDR1 SGHVS, CDR2 FQNEAQ. The CDR3 DNA sequence: TGTGCCAGCAGCTTAGGGGGGGTCCGGGAAAAACTGTTTTTT. The encoded protein is CASSLGGVREKLFF.

The rearrangement links TRBV7-2 to TRBJ2-1, with D possibly TRBD2 on 6 matching bases. Germline V gene lookup returns CDR1 SGHTA and CDR2 FQGNSA. V lost 4 bases and J 5 bases, leaving 18 bases between the germline ends. The CDR3 is 16 amino acids. In DNA, the CDR3 is TGTGCCAGCAGCTCCTTCCCGGGACTGGGGAACAATGAGCAGTTCTTC. This sequence encodes CASSSFPGLGNNEQFF.

This chain connects TRBV7-8 to TRBJ1-1; no reliable D call. The V and J ends lost 1 base and 3 bases respectively, with 6 bases between them. This CDR3 comprises 13 residues. Germline loops: CDR1 SGHVS, CDR2 FQNEAQ. The CDR3 DNA reads TGTGCCAGCAGCTTAGGCCGCTACACTGAAGCTTTCTTT. Translating gives CASSLGRYTEAFF.

J is TRBJ2-1 and V is TRBV6-5; 12 nucleotides match TRBD2. Trimming took 2 bases from V and 3 from J; bases not matched to a gene: 2. The CDR3 extends over 16 amino acids. The germline V gene has CDR1 MNHEY and CDR2 SVGAGI. CDR3 sequence reads: CASSYLAGGDYNEQFF. In nucleotides, the CDR3 is TGTGCCAGCAGTTACCTAGCGGGAGGGGACTACAATGAGCAGTTCTTC.

CDR3 nucleotide sequence: TGTGCCAGCAGCATCAGGAAGGTATCAGGGGGCGCGAATCAGCCCCAGCATTTT. Translated: CASSIRKVSGGANQPQHF. The chain employs TRBV7-8 and TRBJ1-5; TRBD1 agrees at 8 bases. V dropped 5 bases and J dropped 4; count of bases not matched to a gene: 16. The CDR3 length is 18 residues. Germline V CDR1 and CDR2: SGHVS, FQNEAQ.

This rearrangement joins TRBV5-4 to TRBJ2-1; 9 positions match TRBD2. This CDR3 spans 18 amino acids. The V segment lost 0 bases and the J segment 4 bases; nucleotides outside the gene matches: 11. Germline V lookup: CDR1 SGHNT, CDR2 YYREEE (reference sequence). DNA of the CDR3: TGTGCCAGCAGCTTGGAGGCTAGCGGGAAGAGGGCTTACAATGAGCAGTTCTTC. Its protein product is CASSLEASGKRAYNEQFF.

The gene calls are TRBV5-1 and TRBJ2-5, with D perhaps TRBD2 (5 bases). The length of the CDR3 is 14 residues. V lost 4 bases to trimming and J lost 5 bases, with 15 bases between them. Germline V CDR1 and CDR2: SGHRS, YFSETQ. CDR3 DNA sequence: TGCGCCAGCAGCACCCCGGAACCGGGGGAGACCCAGTACTTC. Translated: CASSTPEPGETQYF.

The chain combines TRBV19 with TRBJ2-1; 11 bases align to TRBD2. CDR1 is LNHDA and CDR2 is SQIVND in the germline V gene (reference sequence). This CDR3 region has 17 residues. With 6 bases clipped from V and 4 bases from J, the junction kept 11 bases outside the gene matches. The CDR3 sequence: CASRPRTTSGRYNEQFF. CDR3 nucleotide sequence: TGTGCCAGTAGACCTAGAACTACTAGCGGGAGATACAATGAGCAGTTCTTC.

The V gene is TRBV2, the J gene TRBJ1-2, with 7 bases identical to TRBD1. This CDR3 is 15 amino acids long. The J segment lost 4 bases and the V segment lost 7 bases, leaving 12 bases of the junction unmatched. Germline V gene data show CDR1 as SNHLY and CDR2 as FYNNEI. The CDR3 DNA is TGTGCCAGCACTTTACAGGGGAAGAGGGTCTATGGCTACACCTTC. Protein product: CASTLQGKRVYGYTF.

V is TRBV7-3 and J is TRBJ2-2; unclear D gene. CDR1 SGHTA and CDR2 FQGTGA come from the germline V gene. The CDR3 is made up of 14 amino acids. Trimming left V 3 bases short and J 6 bases short, with 11 bases between. CDR3: CASSLSAVPGELFF. Written as DNA, the CDR3 is TGTGCCAGCAGCTTGTCGGCAGTCCCCGGGGAGCTGTTTTTT.